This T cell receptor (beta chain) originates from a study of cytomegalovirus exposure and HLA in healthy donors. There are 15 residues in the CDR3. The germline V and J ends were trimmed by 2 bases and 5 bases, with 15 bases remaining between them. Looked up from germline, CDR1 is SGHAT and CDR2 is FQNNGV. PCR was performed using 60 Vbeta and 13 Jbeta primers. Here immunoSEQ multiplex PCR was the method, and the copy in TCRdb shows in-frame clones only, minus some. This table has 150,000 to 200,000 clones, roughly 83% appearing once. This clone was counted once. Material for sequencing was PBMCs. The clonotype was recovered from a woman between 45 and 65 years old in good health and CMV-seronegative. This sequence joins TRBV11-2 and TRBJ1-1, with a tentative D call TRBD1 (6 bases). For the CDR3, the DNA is TGTGCCAGCAGCTTATTGGTGGGGGCATTTACTGAAGCTTTCTTT. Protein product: CASSLLVGAFTEAFF.